Sequencing of this T cell receptor (beta chain) was carried out in a study of OX40 agonist ivuxolimab in advanced cancers. Study-wide context: The dose of intravenous ivuxolimab that patients received every 2 weeks ranged from 0.01 to 10 mg/kg. Dose-escalation patients were diagnosed with hepatocellular carcinoma, melanoma, renal cell cancer or head and neck cancer.

Regarding the study as a whole: At 0.1-3.0 mg/kg, partial responders had clonal expansion among the lowest observed. There was clonal expansion of CD4+ and CD8+ blood T cells by week 6 at 0.1 to 3.0 mg/kg.

Repertoires were generated with immunoSEQ multiplex PCR, while TCRdb's copy carries only in-frame clones and drops some. The sample includes 30,000 to 40,000 clones, roughly 85% of them seen just once. The sample holds a few counts of this clone. The antigen remains undetermined. This sequence originates from an adult with an advanced solid tumor such as melanoma, head and neck, liver or kidney cancer. Sequences were derived from CD4+ or CD8+ T cells sorted from blood, sampled in a trial of the OX40 agonist ivuxolimab.

The CDR3 protein is CASSFGASGPYEQYF. The CDR3 DNA reads TGTGCCAGCAGCTTTGGGGCTAGCGGTCCCTACGAGCAGTACTTC. The chain carries TRBV5-8 and TRBJ2-7; TRBD2 matches 7 bases. V was clipped by 2 bases and J by 2 bases; unmatched bases: 7. Per germline, CDR1 SGHTS and CDR2 YDEGEE. The CDR3 has 15 residues.